This TCR beta chain is from a study of blood T cell repertoires in COVID-19. The protocol was immunoSEQ multiplex PCR, while the TCRdb copy is restricted to in-frame clones and leaves out a portion. This sample yields 150,000 to 250,000 clones, of which 70% to 85% are seen a single time; about 6.9% belongs to the top ten. The CDR3 covers 14 residues. Deletions cut 5 bases from V and 5 bases from J, with 15 bases between. Per germline, CDR1 SEHNR and CDR2 FQNEAQ (reference sequence). This chain joins TRBV7-9 and TRBJ1-1, with a tentative D call TRBD1 (6 bases). The sample was peripheral blood. The sequence derives from a human donor with acute or convalescent COVID-19. The donor label of this sample is uncertain. The CDR3 nucleotides are TGTGCCAGCAGCCTTATCTCAGGGGTAACTGAAGCTTTCTTT. Its protein is CASSLISGVTEAFF. Together with reference TRBV7-9 and TRBJ1-1, the CDR3 gives the full variable domain: DTGVSQNPRHKITKRGQNVTFRCDPISEHNRLYWYRQTLGQGPEFLTYFQNEAQLEKSRLLSDRFSAERPKGSFSTLEIQRTEQGDSAMYLCASSLISGVTEAFFGQGTRLTVV.